These 13 T cell receptor beta chains were all obtained from the same sample, sequenced in a study of beta chain features in type 1 diabetes. The study reverse transcribed the entire isolated RNA, so it sequenced expressed TCRB transcripts. TCRdb keeps only in-frame clones here, not all; method: immunoSEQ multiplex PCR. Among 200,000 to 250,000 clones listed, 11% were seen once. The sample consisted of central memory CD4+ T cells from blood. Receptors originate from a man aged 18 to 35 in good health.

The rearrangement joins TRBV7-9 to TRBJ1-2; weak D call: TRBD1 (5 bases). Deletions cut 6 bases from V and 8 bases from J, with 13 bases between. The CDR3 is made up of 12 amino acids. Germline CDR1 reads SEHNR; CDR2 reads FQNEAQ (reference sequence). CDR3 region: CASSPGLAGYTF. CDR3 DNA: TGTGCCAGCAGTCCAGGGCTGGCCGGCTACACCTTC.

This sequence joins TRBV18 and TRBJ2-1; D not resolved. V dropped 5 bases and J dropped 0 bases, with 8 bases sitting between them. Germline loops: CDR1 KGHSH, CDR2 LQKENI. CDR3 size: 14 residues. The CDR3 loop is CASSSSSSYNEQFF. CDR3 sequence (DNA): TGTGCCAGCTCATCGTCCAGCTCCTACAATGAGCAGTTCTTC. The full variable domain, its missing parts supplied by reference TRBV18 and TRBJ2-1, is NAGVMQNPRHLVRRRGQEARLRCSPMKGHSHVYWYRQLPEEGLKFMVYLQKENIIDESGMPKERFSAEFPKEGPSILRIQQVVRGDSAAYFCASSSSSSYNEQFFGPGTRLTVL.

This clone appeared a few times. The junction differs from germline at one of its ends, possibly a read error. V usage is TRBV6-5 and J usage is TRBJ2-7, with TRBD2 as a possible D gene (5 bases). CDR1 and CDR2 (germline): MNHEY, SVGAGI. The CDR3 length is 13 residues. CDR3 DNA sequence: TGTGCCAGCAGTTACATCGAGGACTCACCACTTGACTTC. Translating it yields CASSYIEDSPLDF.

The V call is TRBV7-8, the J call TRBJ2-7; 8 bases fit TRBD1. V was pared by 8 bases and J by 5 bases, with 8 bases of the junction left unmatched. Germline CDR1 SGHVS, CDR2 FQNEAQ. The CDR3 has 13 residues. The CDR3 loop reads CASLKDRDHEQYF. For the CDR3, the DNA is TGTGCCAGCCTGAAGGACAGGGACCACGAGCAGTACTTC.

This chain joins TRBV7-2 and TRBJ2-7; D may correspond to TRBD1 or TRBD2 (5 bases each). Germline CDR1 and CDR2: SGHTA and FQGNSA. V was pared by 5 bases and J by 6 bases, with 14 bases between. The CDR3 is 13 residues long. The CDR3 loop is CASSTRDAGEQYF. The CDR3 nucleotides are TGTGCCAGCAGCACCCGGGACGCGGGCGAGCAGTACTTC.

By share, this clone ranks as medium-sized. The chain joins TRBV25-1 to TRBJ2-7; D is uncertain. V was clipped by 0 bases and J by 7 bases, with 4 bases between them. Germline assignment: CDR1 MGHDK and CDR2 SYGVNS. There are 11 residues in the CDR3. The CDR3 protein is CASSEYTEQYF. For the CDR3, the DNA is TGTGCCAGCAGTGAATATACGGAGCAGTACTTC.

The chain uses TRBV15 and TRBJ2-2; 8 positions agree with TRBD1. The CDR3 has 16 residues. V lost 0 bases, J lost 4 bases, and 4 bases stayed unmatched. In germline, CDR1 is LNHNV, CDR2 YYDKDF (reference sequence). This chain's CDR3 is CATSRDPGTGTGELFF. The DNA for the CDR3 is TGTGCCACCAGCAGAGATCCCGGGACAGGCACCGGGGAGCTGTTTTTT.

In this sample, this clone turned up a few times. Other DNA sequences in this specimen translate into the identical CDR3. The genes are TRBV30 and TRBJ2-2; D unresolved. CDR1 GTSNPN and CDR2 SVGIG come from the germline V gene (reference sequence). Trimming removed 0 bases from V and 6 bases from J, with 5 bases in between. The CDR3 length is 12 residues. CDR3 in amino acids: CAWSVGPGELFF. For the CDR3, the DNA is TGTGCCTGGAGTGTAGGTCCCGGGGAGCTGTTTTTT.

The chain couples TRBV29-1 to TRBJ2-1; D perhaps matches TRBD2 (6 bases). Trimming took 2 bases from V and 8 from J, leaving 16 bases between them. Germline V CDR1 and CDR2: SQVTM, ANQGSEA. The CDR3 runs to 14 residues. The CDR3 loop is CSVELLALRDEQFF. The DNA for the CDR3 is TGCAGCGTTGAACTGCTAGCGCTACGGGATGAGCAGTTCTTC.

The table lists this clone with a few counts. The gene calls are TRBV27 and TRBJ2-1, with TRBD2 identical over 13 bases. CDR1 and CDR2 (germline): MNHEY, SMNVEV (reference sequence). The CDR3 has 16 residues. Germline trimming cut 8 bases from V and 9 bases from J; bases unmatched to any gene: 13. The CDR3 DNA is TGTGCCAGCCGCCTCCAAAGACTAGCGGGAGGCGTTGAGCAGTTCTTC. This translates into CASRLQRLAGGVEQFF.

Of note for this clone: The identical CDR3 is also encoded by other nucleotide sequences in the sample. This rearrangement joins TRBV9 to TRBJ2-5, with TRBD2 identical over 8 bases. The CDR3 loop spans 15 amino acids. Germline values: CDR1 SGDLS, CDR2 YYNGEE. V lost 3 bases and J lost 1; bases outside the gene matches: 5. Here the CDR3 reads CASSAPSGFQETQYF. CDR3 nucleotide sequence: TGTGCCAGCAGCGCCCCTAGCGGGTTCCAAGAGACCCAGTACTTC.

This clone was counted at least ten times. The chain combines TRBV14 with TRBJ1-2, with D hard to call. This CDR3 comprises 15 residues. Germline V gene data show CDR1 as SGHDN and CDR2 as FVKESK. V gave up 0 bases and J gave up 3 bases, with 11 bases separating them. This chain's CDR3 is CASSQDATSHYGYTF. CDR3 bases: TGTGCCAGCAGCCAAGACGCGACCTCCCACTATGGCTACACCTTC.

This clone was seen a handful of times. This chain joins TRBV20-1 and TRBJ2-7; D is undetermined. The CDR3 runs 11 residues. CDR1 DFQATT and CDR2 SNEGSKA come from the germline V gene (reference sequence). The DNA of the CDR3 is TGCAGCGGTCTAAGGGCCCACGAGCAGTACTTC. It translates to CSGLRAHEQYF.